A single sample is the source of the 10 T cell receptor beta chains below, sequenced in a study of shared clonotypes between healthy human individuals (dated by TCRdb to the early 2020s). The library was generated by the immunoSEQ multiplex PCR assay. Entries here come from immuneACCESS through TCRdb and include only in-frame sequences with V and J called. Some clones fail to appear in such tables; in the studies checked, an unresolved V gene covers under half of the shortfall, and the cause of the remainder is unknown. This sample comprises about 1.5 million clones, around 98% of them detected only once. In total, the top ten clones hold about 0.45% of the sample. Sequencing input: naive CD4+ T cells sorted from blood. Interpreted using the paper, the cell subset or site label stands for: CD45RA+ positively selected. The origin of the receptors is a man aged 25-40 years in good health.

This clone was observed a single time. The chain carries TRBV7-9 and TRBJ1-4; 7 bases line up with TRBD1. J lost 3 bases, V lost 6 bases, and 4 bases had no gene match. Germline V gives CDR1 SEHNR, CDR2 FQNEAQ (reference sequence). This CDR3 comprises 14 residues. The CDR3 region is CASRFQGANEKLFF. In DNA form, the CDR3 reads TGTGCCAGCAGATTCCAGGGGGCTAATGAAAAACTGTTTTTT. Using reference TRBV7-9 and TRBJ1-4 for the parts outside the CDR3, the full variable domain is DTGVSQNPRHKITKRGQNVTFRCDPISEHNRLYWYRQTLGQGPEFLTYFQNEAQLEKSRLLSDRFSAERPKGSFSTLEIQRTEQGDSAMYLCASRFQGANEKLFFGSGTQLSVL.

The chain is built from TRBV6-4 and TRBJ1-5; TRBD1 agrees at 7 bases. Germline V gene sequence: CDR1 MRHNA, CDR2 SNTAGT. The V segment lost 3 bases and the J segment 2 bases; nucleotides outside the gene matches: 7. This CDR3 has 16 amino acids. Here the CDR3 DNA reads TGTGCCAGCAGTGAAGGAGGACAGGCGGGCAATCAGCCCCAGCATTTT. Translation gives CASSEGGQAGNQPQHF.

The V gene is TRBV25-1, the J gene TRBJ1-3; 8 nucleotides align to TRBD1. Trimming cost V 6 bases and J 4 bases; bases outside gene matches: 5. This CDR3 contains 14 residues. Germline loops: CDR1 MGHDK, CDR2 SYGVNS. The CDR3 spells CASRAGGRGNTIYF. CDR3 bases: TGTGCCAGCAGAGCAGGGGGCAGAGGAAACACCATATATTTT.

The chain couples TRBV5-1 to TRBJ2-1, with 7 bases matching TRBD1. Germline trimming cut 2 bases from V and 5 bases from J; bases unmatched to any gene: 4. The CDR3 runs to 14 residues. Germline V gives CDR1 SGHRS, CDR2 YFSETQ. The CDR3 sequence is CASSLNRGNNEQFF. The DNA for the CDR3 is TGCGCCAGCAGCTTAAACAGGGGAAACAATGAGCAGTTCTTC.

The chain employs TRBV5-1 and TRBJ2-5, with D possibly being TRBD1 (7 bases). V was clipped by 0 bases and J by 6 bases, with 15 bases between them. The CDR3 runs to 15 residues. From germline, CDR1 is SGHRS and CDR2 YFSETQ. The chain's CDR3 is CASSLAGSGGKTQYF. For the CDR3, the DNA is TGCGCCAGCAGCTTGGCCGGTTCAGGGGGGAAGACCCAGTACTTC.

The gene calls are TRBV6-5 and TRBJ2-7; 8 bases are shared with TRBD2. V dropped 4 bases and J dropped 3; count of bases not matched to a gene: 8. CDR1 MNHEY and CDR2 SVGAGI come from the germline V gene. CDR3 length: 15 residues. The CDR3 reads CASSFLGLADYEQYF. The CDR3, as DNA: TGTGCCAGCAGTTTTCTAGGACTAGCAGACTACGAGCAGTACTTC.

This chain links TRBV10-1 with TRBJ2-1; D might be TRBD2 (5 bases). The V end was cut by 4 bases, the J end by 3 bases, with 10 bases between. The germline gives CDR1 WNHNN, CDR2 SYGVQD (reference sequence). The CDR3 loop spans 14 amino acids. The CDR3 spells CASSARGFYNEQFF. DNA for the CDR3: TGCGCCAGCAGTGCTCGAGGGTTCTACAATGAGCAGTTCTTC.

The chain couples TRBV6-1 to TRBJ1-4; D gene uncertain. CDR1 is MNHNS, CDR2 SASEGT, per germline. Trimming took 6 bases from V and 6 from J, leaving 11 bases between them. This CDR3 has 13 residues. The CDR3 bases are TGTGCCAGCAGCCTAGACGGTCATGAAAAACTGTTTTTT. Residues: CASSLDGHEKLFF.

The chain recombines TRBV19 with TRBJ2-7; 7 bases line up with TRBD2. Germline-derived CDR1 and CDR2 are LNHDA and SQIVND (reference sequence). Germline trimming cut 4 bases from V and 3 bases from J; bases unmatched to any gene: 9. The CDR3 has 15 amino acids. For the CDR3, the DNA is TGTGCCAGTAGTAGGGGGACTAACTACCGCTACGAGCAGTACTTC. Amino acid sequence: CASSRGTNYRYEQYF.

V gene TRBV5-6 combines with J gene TRBJ2-7; TRBD2 aligns across 10 bases. This CDR3 is 15 amino acids long. Germline V gene data show CDR1 as SGHDT and CDR2 as YYEEEE. The J segment lost 3 bases and the V segment lost 2 bases, leaving 5 bases of the junction unmatched. The CDR3 spells CASSFLAGVVYEQYF. In DNA form, the CDR3 reads TGTGCCAGCAGCTTCCTAGCGGGAGTGGTCTACGAGCAGTACTTC.